These 15 T cell receptor beta chains were all obtained from the same sample, sequenced in a study of shared clonotypes between healthy human individuals (dated by TCRdb to the early 2020s). The library relied on the immunoSEQ multiplex PCR assay. This immuneACCESS table, as held by TCRdb, lists in-frame sequences with V and J called but not all clones. Of the missing ones, under half trace to an unresolved V gene in checked studies; the others have no known cause. The sample records about 600,000 clones, 97% of which are singletons. The biggest ten clones account for 0.045% to 0.07% of the sample. Sequenced sample: naive CD4+ T cells sorted from blood. The label giving this sample's cell subset or site can be read as: CD45RA+ positively selected. The receptor source for this set is a woman aged 30 to 39 in good health.

This clone occurred a few times. The chain has TRBV28 and TRBJ2-2; D not certain. The CDR3 covers 13 residues. Germline lookup yields CDR1 MDHEN and CDR2 SYDVKM. Between the trimmed V and J ends, which lost 2 bases and 5 bases, there was a span of 6 bases. In DNA form, the CDR3 reads TGTGCCAGCAGTTTAGCAGGAACCGGGGAGCTGTTTTTT. Its protein is CASSLAGTGELFF.

The chain is built from TRBV28 and TRBJ1-2; 8 bases are shared with TRBD1. Germline V lookup: CDR1 MDHEN, CDR2 SYDVKM. CDR3 length equals 15 residues. The V gene end was trimmed by 1 base and the J gene end by 4 bases; junction bases not matched to a gene: 5. The CDR3 protein is CASSLFPGTGYGYTF. The CDR3 bases are TGTGCCAGCAGTTTATTCCCCGGGACAGGCTATGGCTACACCTTC.

The rearrangement joins TRBV4-1 to TRBJ2-7, with TRBD2 matching 10 bases. Losses at the gene ends were 3 bases for V and 1 base for J; bases not matched to a gene: 6. Germline V lookup: CDR1 MGHRA, CDR2 YSYEKL. The CDR3 sequence is 16 residues long. DNA for the CDR3: TGCGCCAGCAGCCAGACCTTAGCGGGAGGATCCTACGAGCAGTACTTC. It specifies CASSQTLAGGSYEQYF.

In nucleotides, the CDR3 is TGTGCCAGCAGGGCCCCCAGGGGACGCTCCTACGAGCAGTACTTC. Translating gives CASRAPRGRSYEQYF. The chain has TRBV7-8 and TRBJ2-5; D perhaps matches TRBD1 (6 bases). The DNA end lines up better with TRBJ2-7; the J call may be wrong. The CDR3 sequence is 15 residues long. The germline V gene has CDR1 SGHVS and CDR2 FQNEAQ.

V is TRBV5-4 and J is TRBJ1-5; 7 nucleotides line up with TRBD1. This CDR3 has 14 residues. Germline V lookup: CDR1 SGHNT, CDR2 YYREEE (reference sequence). Losses at the gene ends were 4 bases for V and 2 bases for J; bases not matched to a gene: 3. CDR3 bases: TGTGCCAGCAGCCCCGGACAGGGCAATCAGCCCCAGCATTTT. This translates into CASSPGQGNQPQHF. Together with reference TRBV5-4 and TRBJ1-5, the CDR3 gives the full variable domain: ETGVTQSPTHLIKTRGQQVTLRCSSQSGHNTVSWYQQALGQGPQFIFQYYREEENGRGNFPPRFSGLQFPNYSSELNVNALELDDSALYLCASSPGQGNQPQHFGDGTRLSIL.

This chain connects TRBV5-1 to TRBJ2-5; D unresolved. The CDR3 loop spans 13 amino acids. Germline CDR1 SGHRS, CDR2 YFSETQ. V was pared by 1 base and J by 5 bases, with 9 bases between. The CDR3 DNA sequence: TGCGCCAGCAGCTTGTCCGGTGAGGAGACCCAGTACTTC. Protein sequence: CASSLSGEETQYF.

The gene calls are TRBV18 and TRBJ1-1; D ambiguous. This CDR3 comprises 16 residues. Trimming left V 1 base short and J 5 bases short, with 17 bases between. The germline gives CDR1 KGHSH, CDR2 LQKENI. CDR3 protein: CASSPRRQVEGTEAFF. Here the CDR3 DNA reads TGTGCCAGCTCACCACGTCGGCAGGTAGAAGGGACTGAAGCTTTCTTT.

The chain links TRBV28 to TRBJ1-1; 8 bases are a match to TRBD1. J lost 7 bases, V lost 8 bases, and 9 bases had no gene match. Germline lookup yields CDR1 MDHEN and CDR2 SYDVKM. The CDR3 consists of 13 residues. CDR3 sequence (DNA): TGTGCCAGCTCCGGGACAGGTTTTTTTGAAGCTTTCTTT. The encoded protein is CASSGTGFFEAFF.

The chain recombines TRBV2 with TRBJ2-3; D gene uncertain. CDR1 and CDR2 (germline): SNHLY, FYNNEI. Trimming removed 5 bases at V and 1 base at J, with 4 bases between. CDR3 size: 12 residues. The CDR3 reads CASSPRTDTQYF. CDR3 coding DNA: TGTGCCAGCAGTCCCCGCACAGATACGCAGTATTTT.

This clone has only one observation. This chain connects TRBV30 to TRBJ2-1, with a weak D call TRBD1 (6 bases). The CDR3 runs 16 residues. V dropped 3 bases and J dropped 9 bases, with 24 bases sitting between them. The germline gives CDR1 GTSNPN, CDR2 SVGIG (reference sequence). CDR3 protein: CAWRTPHETLGGEQFF. The CDR3 bases are TGTGCCTGGAGAACACCCCACGAGACCCTAGGGGGTGAGCAGTTCTTC.

The chain employs TRBV4-1 and TRBJ2-1; D is undetermined. V lost 5 bases and J 7 bases, leaving 18 bases between the germline ends. The germline CDR1 and CDR2 sequences are MGHRA and YSYEKL. The CDR3 loop spans 15 amino acids. The CDR3 loop is CASSNVGFFFNEQFF. The CDR3 nucleotides read TGCGCCAGCAGCAACGTCGGATTCTTCTTTAATGAGCAGTTCTTC.

This clone is a singleton in its sample. The rearrangement links TRBV5-8 to TRBJ2-3, with 11 bases matching TRBD2. Germline trimming cut 5 bases from V and 5 bases from J; bases unmatched to any gene: 7. The CDR3 runs 15 residues. Germline loops: CDR1 SGHTS, CDR2 YDEGEE. CDR3 DNA sequence: TGTGCCAGCAGGCGGGGACTAGCGGAGGTAGATACGCAGTATTTT. It yields the protein CASRRGLAEVDTQYF.

This chain links TRBV11-2 with TRBJ2-7; D is ambiguous. The germline gives CDR1 SGHAT, CDR2 FQNNGV. The CDR3 runs 12 residues. With 0 bases removed from V and 5 bases from J, the gap between germline ends came to 5 bases. The CDR3 loop is CASSLEADEQYF. CDR3 sequence (DNA): TGTGCCAGCAGCTTAGAGGCGGACGAGCAGTACTTC.

The genes are TRBV5-1 and TRBJ2-2; possible D gene TRBD2, 5 bases. Germline V CDR1 and CDR2: SGHRS, YFSETQ. The CDR3 contains 17 residues. The ends were cut back, 4 bases at V and 6 bases at J, with 22 bases in the middle. In DNA form, the CDR3 reads TGCGCCAGCAGCCCGATGACTGGAGCGGCAGCTGCCGGGGAGCTGTTTTTT. This sequence encodes CASSPMTGAAAAGELFF.

The chain uses TRBV7-8 and TRBJ2-5, with a weak D call TRBD2 (6 bases). Germline-derived CDR1 and CDR2 are SGHVS and FQNEAQ. Trimming removed 5 bases from V and 11 bases from J, with 21 bases in between. This CDR3 has 14 amino acids. DNA of the CDR3: TGTGCCAGCAGCCCGGGCCGGCGGCGGGGCTTGCAGTACTTC. Its protein product is CASSPGRRRGLQYF.